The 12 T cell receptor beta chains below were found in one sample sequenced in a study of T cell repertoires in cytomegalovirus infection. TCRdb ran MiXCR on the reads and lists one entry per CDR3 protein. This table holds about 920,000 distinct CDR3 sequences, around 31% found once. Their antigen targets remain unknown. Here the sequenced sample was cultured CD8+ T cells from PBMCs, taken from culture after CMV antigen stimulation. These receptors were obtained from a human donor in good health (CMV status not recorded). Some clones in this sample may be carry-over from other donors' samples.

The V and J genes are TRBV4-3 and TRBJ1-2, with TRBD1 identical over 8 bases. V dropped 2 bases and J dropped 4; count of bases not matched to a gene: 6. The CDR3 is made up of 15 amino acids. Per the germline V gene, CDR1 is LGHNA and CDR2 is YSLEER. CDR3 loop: CASSQTRTGFYGYTF. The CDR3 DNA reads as TGCGCCAGCAGCCAAACCCGGACAGGGTTCTATGGCTACACCTTC.

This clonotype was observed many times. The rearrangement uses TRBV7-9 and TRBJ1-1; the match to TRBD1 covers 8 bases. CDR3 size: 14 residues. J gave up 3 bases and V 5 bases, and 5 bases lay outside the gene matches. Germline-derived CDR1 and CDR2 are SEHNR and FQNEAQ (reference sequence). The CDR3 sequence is CASSEGQGDTEAFF. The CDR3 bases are TGTGCCAGCAGCGAAGGACAGGGAGACACTGAAGCTTTCTTT.

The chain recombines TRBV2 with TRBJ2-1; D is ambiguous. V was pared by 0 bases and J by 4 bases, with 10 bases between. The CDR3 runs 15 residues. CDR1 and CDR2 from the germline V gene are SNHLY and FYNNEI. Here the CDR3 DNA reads TGTGCCAGCAGTGAAGCTCCCCCCCTGTACAATGAGCAGTTCTTC. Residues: CASSEAPPLYNEQFF.

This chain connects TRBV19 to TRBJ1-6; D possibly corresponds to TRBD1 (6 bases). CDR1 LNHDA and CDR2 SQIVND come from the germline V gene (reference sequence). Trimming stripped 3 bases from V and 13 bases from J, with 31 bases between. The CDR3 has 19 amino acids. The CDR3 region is CASSIWGAPLSSANAPLHF. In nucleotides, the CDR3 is TGTGCCAGTAGTATTTGGGGGGCCCCCCTCTCCTCCGCCAATGCGCCCCTCCACTTT.

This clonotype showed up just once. The CDR3 DNA follows: TGTGCCAGCAGTCGGTCCAGGGGTGACACTGAAGCTTTCTTT. Its translation: CASSRSRGDTEAFF. The rearrangement uses TRBV11-3 and TRBJ1-1; D possibly corresponds to TRBD1 (6 bases). The germline V and J ends were trimmed by 6 bases and 3 bases, with 14 bases remaining between them. CDR1 is SGHNT and CDR2 is YENEEA in the germline V gene. The CDR3 loop spans 14 amino acids.

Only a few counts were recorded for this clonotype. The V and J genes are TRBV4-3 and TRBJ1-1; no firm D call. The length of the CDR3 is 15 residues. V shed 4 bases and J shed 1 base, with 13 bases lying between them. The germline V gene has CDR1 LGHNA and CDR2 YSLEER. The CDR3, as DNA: TGCGCCAGCAGCCGTGCACCGAGCGCGAACACTGAAGCTTTCTTT. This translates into CASSRAPSANTEAFF.

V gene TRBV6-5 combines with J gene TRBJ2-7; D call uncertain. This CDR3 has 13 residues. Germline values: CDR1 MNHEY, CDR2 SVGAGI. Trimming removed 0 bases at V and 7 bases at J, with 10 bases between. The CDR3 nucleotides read TGTGCCAGCAGTTACTCAAGCGCCGGGGAGCAGTACGTC. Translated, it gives CASSYSSAGEQYV.

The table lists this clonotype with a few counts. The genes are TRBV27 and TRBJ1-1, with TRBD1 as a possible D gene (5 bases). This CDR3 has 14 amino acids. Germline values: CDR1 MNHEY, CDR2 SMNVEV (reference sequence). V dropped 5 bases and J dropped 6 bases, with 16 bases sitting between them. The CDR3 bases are TGTGCCAGCAGTCGCCCCGGGGGTGCGGCTGAAGCTTTCTTT. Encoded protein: CASSRPGGAAEAFF.

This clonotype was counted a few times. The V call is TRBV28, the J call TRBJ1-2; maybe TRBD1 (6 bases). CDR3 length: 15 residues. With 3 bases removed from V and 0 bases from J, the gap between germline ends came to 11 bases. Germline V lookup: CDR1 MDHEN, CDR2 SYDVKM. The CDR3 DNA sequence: TGTGCCAGCAGTTTCACAGGGAAGGCTAACTATGGCTACACCTTC. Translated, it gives CASSFTGKANYGYTF.

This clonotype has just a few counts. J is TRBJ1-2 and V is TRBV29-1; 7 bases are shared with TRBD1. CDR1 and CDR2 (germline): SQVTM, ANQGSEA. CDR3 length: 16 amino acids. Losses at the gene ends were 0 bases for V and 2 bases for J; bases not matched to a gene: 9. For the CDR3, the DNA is TGCAGCGTTGAAGACCCCAGGGGGAATTCGAACTATGGCTACACCTTC. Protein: CSVEDPRGNSNYGYTF.

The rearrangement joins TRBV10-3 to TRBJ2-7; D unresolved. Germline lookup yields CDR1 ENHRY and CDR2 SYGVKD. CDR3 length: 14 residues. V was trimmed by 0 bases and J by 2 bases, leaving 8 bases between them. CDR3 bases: TGTGCCATCAGTGAGTCAGGAATTACCTACGAGCAGTACGTC. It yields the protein CAISESGITYEQYV.

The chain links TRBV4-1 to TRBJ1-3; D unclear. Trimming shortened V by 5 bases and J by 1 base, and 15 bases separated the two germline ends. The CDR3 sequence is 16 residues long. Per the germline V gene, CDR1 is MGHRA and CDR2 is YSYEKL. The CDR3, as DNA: TGCGCCAGCAGCTCCCCGAAGAGGGAATCTGGAAACACCATATATTTT. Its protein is CASSSPKRESGNTIYF.